The 30 T cell receptor beta chains reported below all come from one sample, sequenced in a study of HIV-infected children after antiretroviral therapy interruption. Treatment noted: PENTA 11 planned treatment interruption arm or continuous ART arm. The TCR library was built from RNA with a 3' RACE protocol and unique molecular identifiers. MiXCR, applied by TCRdb to the 3' RACE reads, yields one record per CDR3 protein. The sample includes 30,000 to 50,000 distinct CDR3 sequences, 5% to 8% of them seen just once. The specimen was CD45RA+ CD4+ T cells from PBMCs, pooled from several time points, collected from a donor given antiretroviral therapy, either interrupted or continuous. Subset described: naive CD4+ CD45RA+ CD45RO- T cells. These receptors were collected from a pool of human donors with HIV.

The chain is built from TRBV3-1 and TRBJ1-3; unclear D gene. Germline V gives CDR1 LGHDT, CDR2 YNNKEL (reference sequence). The CDR3 totals 14 residues. Between the trimmed V and J ends, which lost 1 base and 0 bases, there was a span of 4 bases. CDR3 protein: CASSQGSSGNTIYF. CDR3 sequence (DNA): TGTGCCAGCAGCCAAGGGAGCTCTGGAAACACCATATATTTT.

About this clonotype itself: A read error may produce the germline difference seen at one junction end. The chain is built from TRBV12-3 or TRBV12-4 and TRBJ2-5; the match to TRBD2 covers 7 bases. The CDR3 runs to 13 residues. The CDR3 spells CASSFSASGAGFF. CDR3 DNA: TGTGCCAGCAGCTTCTCAGCTAGCGGAGCTGGGTTCTTC.

This clonotype appeared many times. CDR3 amino acids: CARKLSRDRGYEQYF. The CDR3 DNA sequence: TGTGCCCGAAAATTATCGCGGGACAGAGGATACGAGCAGTACTTC. The chain links TRBV7-7 to TRBJ2-7; D is perhaps TRBD1 (7 bases). The germline V gene has CDR1 SSHAT and CDR2 FNYEAQ (reference sequence). Trimming left V 11 bases short and J 4 bases short, with 24 bases between. The CDR3 runs 15 residues.

This clonotype was detected only a few times. This chain joins TRBV4-1 and TRBJ2-3; 7 bases line up with TRBD2. Germline V CDR1 and CDR2: MGHRA, YSYEKL. CDR3 length equals 15 residues. V shed 5 bases and J 5 bases; nucleotides not matched to a gene: 10. In DNA, the CDR3 is TGCGCCAGCAGCGGGGTGCGGGAGCGGGGAGATACGCAGTATTTT. This sequence encodes CASSGVRERGDTQYF.

At least ten counts were recorded for this clonotype. The chain joins TRBV7-9 to TRBJ2-3; no definite D call. Germline V gives CDR1 SEHNR, CDR2 FQNEAQ (reference sequence). The V and J ends lost 1 base and 11 bases respectively, with 13 bases between them. The CDR3 length is 13 residues. CDR3 nucleotide sequence: TGTGCCAGCAGCTTAGGGACGGGCCGCCTGCAGTATTTT. This codes for CASSLGTGRLQYF.

The V gene is TRBV7-2, the J gene TRBJ2-3; D is possibly TRBD2 (5 bases). The V end was cut by 1 base, the J end by 13 bases, with 15 bases between. Germline CDR1 and CDR2: SGHTA and FQGNSA. The CDR3 runs to 13 residues. CDR3 amino acids: CASSLEGAGKKYF. In DNA form, the CDR3 reads TGTGCCAGCAGCTTAGAAGGAGCCGGGAAAAAGTATTTT.

This clonotype was detected ten times or more. V usage is TRBV6-6 and J usage is TRBJ1-6; a weak D match, TRBD1 (5 bases). Germline CDR1 MNHNY, CDR2 SVGAGI (reference sequence). CDR3 length: 13 amino acids. Trimming removed 8 bases at V and 10 bases at J, with 15 bases between. The CDR3 is CASRQGGRSPLHF. The CDR3, as DNA: TGTGCCAGCCGCCAGGGAGGGCGATCACCCCTCCACTTT.

This chain uses TRBV7-2 with TRBJ1-6; 10 positions agree with TRBD1. This CDR3 region has 17 residues. V lost 1 base, J lost 9 bases, and 9 bases stayed unmatched. The germline V gene encodes CDR1 SGHTA and CDR2 FQGNSA. As DNA, the CDR3 is TGTGCCAGCAGCTTAGGAGGAGGGGGACAGGGGAGTTCACCCCTCCACTTT. Amino acids: CASSLGGGGQGSSPLHF.

This clonotype is medium-sized (0.01 to 0.1%). This chain uses TRBV19 with TRBJ1-1; perhaps TRBD1 as D (5 bases). Trimming shortened V by 10 bases and J by 0 bases, and 15 bases separated the two germline ends. Germline-derived CDR1 and CDR2 are LNHDA and SQIVND (reference sequence). This CDR3 has 14 residues. CDR3 in DNA: TGTGCCACTGGAGCCAGGGCGATGAACACTGAAGCTTTCTTT. Translating gives CATGARAMNTEAFF. Supplemented by reference TRBV19 and TRBJ1-1, the full variable domain reads DGGITQSPKYLFRKEGQNVTLSCEQNLNHDAMYWYRQDPGQGLRLIYYSQIVNDFQKGDIAEGYSVSREKKESFPLTVTSAQKNPTAFYLCATGARAMNTEAFFGQGTRLTVV.

This clonotype showed up many times. The V call is TRBV10-1, the J call TRBJ2-7; weak D call: TRBD2 (6 bases). V was trimmed by 8 bases and J by 4 bases, leaving 15 bases between them. The CDR3 contains 13 residues. Germline lookup yields CDR1 WNHNN and CDR2 SYGVQD (reference sequence). In nucleotides, the CDR3 is TGCGCCAGCTCTCACTCCGGGACTTACGAGCAGTACTTC. It is translated as CASSHSGTYEQYF.

This rearrangement joins TRBV2 to TRBJ1-1, with TRBD1 matching over 12 bases. The length of the CDR3 is 15 residues. Germline values: CDR1 SNHLY, CDR2 FYNNEI. Trimming cost V 9 bases and J 2 bases; bases outside gene matches: 7. Here the CDR3 reads CASYRDRGPNTEAFF. For the CDR3, the DNA is TGTGCCAGTTACCGGGACAGGGGGCCCAACACTGAAGCTTTCTTT.

This clonotype was detected ten times or more. The chain is built from TRBV18 and TRBJ1-5; perhaps TRBD1 as D (5 bases). Germline assignment: CDR1 KGHSH and CDR2 LQKENI. The CDR3 totals 16 residues. The V and J ends lost 3 bases and 0 bases respectively, with 12 bases between them. CDR3 in amino acids: CASSPDRPYSNQPQHF. CDR3 bases: TGTGCCAGCTCACCCGACAGACCATATAGCAATCAGCCCCAGCATTTT.

Sample share makes this clonotype medium-sized. One end of the junction does not line up with germline, which may come from a read error. V and J are TRBV23-1 and TRBJ1-6, with 11 bases aligning to TRBD1. TRBV23-1 is flagged as an ORF with uncertain function. CDR3 size: 19 residues. CDR3 amino acids: CASSPLFDRDRGYNSPLYF. In DNA, the CDR3 is TGTGCCAGCAGTCCTCTCTTTGACCGGGACAGGGGGTATAATTCGCCCCTCTACTTT.

This clonotype was recorded at least ten times. The rearrangement uses TRBV10-3 and TRBJ2-7, with 9 nucleotides matching TRBD1. The V segment lost 6 bases and the J segment 5 bases; nucleotides outside the gene matches: 5. The CDR3 covers 13 residues. Germline V gene data show CDR1 as ENHRY and CDR2 as SYGVKD. The CDR3 region is CAIRGGQGNEQYF. CDR3 DNA: TGTGCCATCAGGGGGGGACAGGGAAACGAGCAGTACTTC.

The chain uses TRBV5-8 and TRBJ2-5; D call uncertain. Trimming stripped 2 bases from V and 1 base from J, with 6 bases between. The CDR3 consists of 13 residues. Germline V lookup: CDR1 SGHTS, CDR2 YDEGEE. The DNA for the CDR3 is TGTGCCAGCAGCTTTTGGCCCCAAGAGACCCAGTACTTC. Residues: CASSFWPQETQYF.

This clonotype was seen many times. V gene TRBV27 combines with J gene TRBJ2-6; D is possibly TRBD1 (6 bases). V was clipped by 6 bases and J by 1 base, with 16 bases between them. Germline V gene sequence: CDR1 MNHEY, CDR2 SMNVEV (reference sequence). The CDR3 contains 17 residues. In DNA form, the CDR3 reads TGTGCCAGCAGCCGACAGGTTGAACCTTCTGGGGCCAACGTCCTGACTTTC. Translation gives CASSRQVEPSGANVLTF. Together with reference TRBV27 and TRBJ2-6, the CDR3 gives the full variable domain: EAQVTQNPRYLITVTGKKLTVTCSQNMNHEYMSWYRQDPGLGLRQIYYSMNVEVTDKGDVPEGYKVSRKEKRNFPLILESPSPNQTSLYFCASSRQVEPSGANVLTFGAGSRLTVL.

In its sample, this clonotype was seen many times. This chain connects TRBV9 to TRBJ1-1, with D possibly being TRBD1 (6 bases). This CDR3 has 14 amino acids. V was clipped by 1 base and J by 1 base, with 8 bases between them. Germline CDR1 is SGDLS and CDR2 is YYNGEE. CDR3 nucleotide sequence: TGTGCCAGCAGCGTAACAGGGCAGAACACTGAAGCTTTCTTT. It is translated as CASSVTGQNTEAFF.

At least ten counts were recorded for this clonotype. The chain employs TRBV7-8 and TRBJ2-1; TRBD2 matches at 11 bases. The CDR3 is 16 amino acids. The V and J ends lost 3 bases and 7 bases, in that order; junction bases with no gene match: 8. Germline assignment: CDR1 SGHVS and CDR2 FQNEAQ. The CDR3 coding sequence is TGTGCCAGCAGCTTGCTACTAGCGGGGGACATTAATGAGCAGTTCTTC. This gives the protein CASSLLLAGDINEQFF.

This clonotype has a count of ten or more. This chain uses TRBV27 with TRBJ1-1; 8 bases are a match to TRBD1. This CDR3 has 13 residues. The V and J ends lost 4 bases and 7 bases, in that order; junction bases with no gene match: 5. Germline loops: CDR1 MNHEY, CDR2 SMNVEV (reference sequence). The DNA for the CDR3 is TGTGCCAGCAGTTCCACAGGGGGGGTTGAAGCTTTCTTT. It codes for CASSSTGGVEAFF.

The V call is TRBV7-2, the J call TRBJ2-7; D ambiguous. The CDR3 length is 14 residues. Trimming removed 5 bases from V and 2 bases from J, with 13 bases in between. Germline V gene sequence: CDR1 SGHTA, CDR2 FQGNSA. The CDR3 sequence: CASSPSGVTYEQYF. Here the CDR3 DNA reads TGTGCCAGCAGCCCCAGTGGGGTGACCTACGAGCAGTACTTC.

In this sample, this clonotype turned up many times. The chain recombines TRBV7-8 with TRBJ1-4; 9 bases fit TRBD1. Per germline, CDR1 SGHVS and CDR2 FQNEAQ. V was pared by 4 bases and J by 8 bases, with 5 bases of the junction left unmatched. The CDR3 loop spans 14 amino acids. The CDR3 sequence: CASSYRDRVEKLFF. The CDR3 nucleotides read TGTGCCAGCAGCTACCGGGACAGGGTCGAAAAACTGTTTTTT. Full variable domain (missing parts from reference TRBV7-8 and TRBJ1-4): GAGVSQSPRYKVAKRGQDVALRCDPISGHVSLFWYQQALGQGPEFLTYFQNEAQLDKSGLPSDRFFAERPEGSVSTLKIQRTQQEDSAVYLCASSYRDRVEKLFFGSGTQLSVL.

This clonotype was detected many times. V gene TRBV29-1 combines with J gene TRBJ2-1; D unclear. This CDR3 has 12 residues. Germline V lookup: CDR1 SQVTM, CDR2 ANQGSEA. V was cut by 4 bases and J by 8 bases, with 12 bases left in between. The CDR3 protein is CSVGRPVDEQFF. CDR3 DNA: TGCAGCGTTGGACGGCCAGTCGATGAGCAGTTCTTC.

The chain is built from TRBV27 and TRBJ2-7; tentatively, D is TRBD2 (5 bases). The V end was cut by 5 bases, the J end by 5 bases, with 13 bases between. The CDR3 contains 13 residues. CDR1 is MNHEY and CDR2 is SMNVEV in the germline V gene (reference sequence). As DNA, the CDR3 is TGTGCCAGCAGTGCTCGGAGGTTCCACGAGCAGTACTTC. Amino acids: CASSARRFHEQYF.

This clonotype was recorded at least ten times. V gene TRBV7-4 combines with J gene TRBJ2-4; a possible D gene is TRBD1 (6 bases). There are 18 residues in the CDR3. Trimming stripped 1 base from V and 6 bases from J, with 22 bases between. The germline gives CDR1 SGHVT, CDR2 SQSDAQ. The chain's CDR3 is CASSLGWEGAGDVNIQYF. CDR3 nucleotide sequence: TGTGCCAGCAGCTTAGGATGGGAAGGAGCAGGGGATGTAAACATTCAGTACTTC.

This clonotype was recorded many times. The V and J genes are TRBV28 and TRBJ2-7; tentatively, D is TRBD1 or TRBD2 (6 bases each). The CDR3 is 13 amino acids. Trimming took off 8 bases at V and 1 base at J, with 12 bases between the two ends. The germline V gene encodes CDR1 MDHEN and CDR2 SYDVKM. CDR3 DNA: TGTGCCAGCCGCGGGACACCTTCCTACGAGCAGTACTTC. Its translation is CASRGTPSYEQYF. Full variable domain (missing parts from reference TRBV28 and TRBJ2-7): DVKVTQSSRYLVKRTGEKVFLECVQDMDHENMFWYRQDPGLGLRLIYFSYDVKMKEKGDIPEGYSVSREKKERFSLILESASTNQTSMYLCASRGTPSYEQYFGPGTRLTVT.

This clonotype was picked up many times. This chain joins TRBV2 and TRBJ2-4; D is perhaps TRBD1 or TRBD2 (6 bases each). V lost 2 bases and J lost 1, with 12 bases in between. The CDR3 length is 16 residues. Germline lookup yields CDR1 SNHLY and CDR2 FYNNEI. This chain's CDR3 is CASSERGVRAKNIQYF. The CDR3 nucleotides read TGTGCCAGCAGTGAAAGGGGGGTCCGGGCCAAAAACATTCAGTACTTC.

DNA for the CDR3: TGCAGTGCTAGAGTCACCAGGGGAACCACCGGGGAGCTGTTTTTT. Translating gives CSARVTRGTTGELFF. The chain joins TRBV20-1 to TRBJ2-2; D might be TRBD1 (6 bases). V lost 1 base and J lost 4, with 13 bases in between. CDR3 size: 15 residues. Germline V gene sequence: CDR1 DFQATT, CDR2 SNEGSKA (reference sequence).

In this sample, this clonotype turned up many times. This sequence joins TRBV10-2 and TRBJ2-7, with 13 nucleotides matching TRBD2. Germline values: CDR1 WSHSY, CDR2 SAAADI. The CDR3 is 16 residues long. Trimming removed 4 bases from V and 2 bases from J; junction bases left unmatched: 5. The CDR3 sequence is CASSGSGLAGTYEQYF. As DNA, the CDR3 is TGCGCCAGCAGTGGATCGGGACTAGCGGGGACCTACGAGCAGTACTTC.

The CDR3 coding sequence is TGTGCCAGCAGCCACCAAGAGACAGGCCCTCTGGAAAAACTGTTTTTT. It codes for CASSHQETGPLEKLFF. J is TRBJ1-4 and V is TRBV7-9; D perhaps matches TRBD1 (6 bases). Germline values: CDR1 SEHNR, CDR2 FQNEAQ (reference sequence). V was cut by 5 bases and J by 8 bases, with 21 bases left in between. The CDR3 contains 16 residues.

This clonotype was picked up many times. J is TRBJ2-5 and V is TRBV12-3 or TRBV12-4; 7 bases are shared with TRBD1. The V and J ends lost 5 bases and 1 base, in that order; junction bases with no gene match: 4. The CDR3 loop spans 14 amino acids. DNA for the CDR3: TGTGCCAGCAGTCCGGGGACAGCCCAAGAGACCCAGTACTTC. Protein sequence: CASSPGTAQETQYF.